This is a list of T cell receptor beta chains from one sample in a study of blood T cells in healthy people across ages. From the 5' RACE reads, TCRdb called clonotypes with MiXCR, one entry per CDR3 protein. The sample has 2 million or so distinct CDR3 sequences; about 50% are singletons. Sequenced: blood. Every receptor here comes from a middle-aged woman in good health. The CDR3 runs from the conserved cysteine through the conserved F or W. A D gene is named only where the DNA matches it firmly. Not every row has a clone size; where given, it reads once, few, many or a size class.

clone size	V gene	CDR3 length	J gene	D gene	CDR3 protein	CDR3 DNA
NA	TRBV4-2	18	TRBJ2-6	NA	CASSQDGDVNSGANVLTF	TGTGCCAGCAGCCAAGATGGGGACGTCAACTCTGGGGCCAACGTCCTGACTTTC
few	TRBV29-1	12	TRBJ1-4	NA	CSAGRGNEKLFF	TGCAGCGCTGGAAGAGGGAATGAAAAACTGTTTTTT
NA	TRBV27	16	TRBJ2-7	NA	CASSLRPVKMYYEQYF	TGTGCCAGCAGTTTACGGCCAGTGAAAATGTACTACGAGCAGTACTTC
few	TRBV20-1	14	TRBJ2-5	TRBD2	CSARDPSGSIEQYF	TGCAGTGCTAGAGACCCTAGCGGGTCTATTGAGCAGTACTTC
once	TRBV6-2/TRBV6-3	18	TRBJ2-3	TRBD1	CASSYIPGQGISTDTQYF	TGTGCCAGCAGTTACATCCCGGGACAGGGGATTAGCACAGATACGCAGTATTTT
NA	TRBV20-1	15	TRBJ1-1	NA	CSARDTGSANTEAFF	TGCAGTGCTAGAGATACGGGTTCGGCAAACACTGAAGCTTTCTTT
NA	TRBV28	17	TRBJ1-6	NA	CASSLGRDVLYNSPLHF	TGTGCCAGCAGTCTTGGCAGGGACGTATTGTATAATTCACCCCTCCACTTT
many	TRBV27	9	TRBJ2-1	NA	CASSPRQFF	TGTGCCAGCAGTCCCCGCCAGTTCTTC
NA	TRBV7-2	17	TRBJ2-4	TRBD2	CASGFDIAGWDQNIQYF	TGTGCCAGCGGCTTTGATATAGCGGGGTGGGACCAAAACATTCAGTACTTC
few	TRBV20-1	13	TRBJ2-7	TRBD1	CSVRTGVNYEQYF	TGCAGTGTCCGGACAGGGGTGAACTACGAGCAGTACTTC
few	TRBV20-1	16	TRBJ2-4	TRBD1	CSAHPAGTGVRHIQYF	TGCAGTGCCCATCCCGCCGGGACAGGGGTTAGGCACATTCAGTACTTC
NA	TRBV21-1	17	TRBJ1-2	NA	CASSKGISGEANYGYTF	TGTGCCAGCAGCAAAGGTATATCGGGGGAAGCTAACTATGGCTACACCTTC
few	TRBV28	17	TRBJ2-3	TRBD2	CASKGTQRGGRTDTQYF	TGTGCCAGCAAGGGAACCCAGCGGGGGGGACGCACAGATACGCAGTATTTT
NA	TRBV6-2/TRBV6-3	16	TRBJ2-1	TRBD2	CASSYLGLATHNEQFF	TGTGCCAGCAGTTACTTGGGACTAGCAACCCACAATGAGCAGTTCTTC
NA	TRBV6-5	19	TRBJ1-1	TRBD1	CASSYSRKTGGTMNTEAFF	TGTGCCAGCAGTTACTCCAGAAAGACAGGGGGCACCATGAACACTGAAGCTTTCTTT
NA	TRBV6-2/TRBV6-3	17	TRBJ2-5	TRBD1	CASGTSIRTGPKETQYF	TGTGCCAGCGGCACCTCAATAAGGACAGGCCCCAAAGAGACCCAGTACTTC
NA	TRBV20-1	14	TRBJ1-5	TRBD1	CSARVAGGGQPQHF	TGCAGTGCAAGAGTGGCAGGGGGTGGTCAGCCCCAGCATTTT
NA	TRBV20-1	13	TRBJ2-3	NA	CSVRRRDTDTQYF	TGCAGTGTTCGACGGAGGGACACAGATACGCAGTATTTT
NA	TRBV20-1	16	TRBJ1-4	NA	CSARVGVIAGGEKLFF	TGCAGTGCTAGAGTCGGGGTTATAGCGGGAGGTGAAAAACTGTTTTTT
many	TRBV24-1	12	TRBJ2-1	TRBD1	CATSPGGNEQFF	TGTGCCACCAGTCCAGGGGGCAATGAGCAGTTCTTC
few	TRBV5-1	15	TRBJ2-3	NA	CASSFQTGPTDTQYF	TGCGCCAGCAGCTTCCAGACAGGCCCCACAGATACGCAGTATTTT
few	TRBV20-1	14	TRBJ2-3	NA	CSANPTGGTDTQYF	TGCAGTGCCAACCCGACAGGTGGCACAGATACGCAGTATTTT
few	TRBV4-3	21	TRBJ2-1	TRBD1	CASSQDLTGTGFYPSYNEQFF	TGCGCCAGCAGCCAAGATTTGACTGGGACAGGGTTTTACCCCTCCTACAATGAGCAGTTCTTC